This T cell receptor beta chain was retrieved from a study of PD-1 blockade in mismatch repair-deficient tumors. Only in-frame clones appear in the TCRdb table, and some are missing; sequencing was by immunoSEQ multiplex PCR. The sample carries 120,000 or so clones, 85% to 90% recorded once. The CDR3 has 18 amino acids. Losses at the gene ends were 3 bases for V and 6 bases for J; bases not matched to a gene: 18. Germline V CDR1 and CDR2: PRHDT, FYEKMQ (reference sequence). J is TRBJ2-3 and V is TRBV13; 7 positions agree with TRBD1. The sample in question was peripheral blood, obtained about 17 months after starting pembrolizumab. The source of this sequence is an adult with mismatch repair-deficient cancer. The CDR3 DNA reads as TGTGCCAGCAGCTTTCGTTCCGGGGACAGACCTTTCGGGGATACGCAGTATTTT. It translates to CASSFRSGDRPFGDTQYF. The full variable domain, in which reference TRBV13 and TRBJ2-3 provide the parts outside the CDR3, is AAGVIQSPRHLIKEKRETATLKCYPIPRHDTVYWYQQGPGQDPQFLISFYEKMQSDKGSIPDRFSAQQFSDYHSELNMSSLELGDSALYFCASSFRSGDRPFGDTQYFGPGTRLTVL.